The 9 T cell receptor beta chains below all came from one sample that was sequenced in a study of T cell responses to AZD1222 COVID-19 vaccine (dated by TCRdb to the early 2020s). Per the publication, the time point label means: baseline before first vaccination. Library preparation employed the immunoSEQ multiplex PCR assay. TCRdb took over this immuneACCESS table, retaining in-frame rearrangements with V and J assigned. Such tables are incomplete; in checked studies, under half of the missing clones stem from an unresolved V gene, and the remainder is unexplained. For this sample there are about 110,000 clones; 85% to 90% appear just once. Around 4.5% of the sample is in the top ten clones. Sequencing used peripheral blood, obtained on day 0 of AZD1222 vaccination. The receptors were sampled from an adult in good health.

The chain is built from TRBV20-1 and TRBJ2-7; no firm D call. V was trimmed by 5 bases and J by 1 base, leaving 6 bases between them. The germline CDR1 and CDR2 sequences are DFQATT and SNEGSKA (reference sequence). The CDR3 runs 11 residues. The CDR3 region is CSAAYSYEQYF. The CDR3 DNA reads as TGCAGTGCTGCCTATTCCTACGAGCAGTACTTC.

The chain is built from TRBV6-5 and TRBJ2-5, with a weak D call TRBD2 (6 bases). Trimming shortened V by 11 bases and J by 5 bases, and 24 bases separated the two germline ends. CDR3 length equals 15 residues. Germline values: CDR1 MNHEY, CDR2 SVGAGI. The CDR3 DNA reads as TGTGCCGAAAGGGTTGGCGGGGCCCCCGGGGAGACCCAGTACTTC. Protein sequence: CAERVGGAPGETQYF.

The chain employs TRBV21-1 and TRBJ2-2; the table calls TRBD1, which could not be checked here. TRBV21-1 is classified as a pseudogene. The CDR3 is 15 residues long. CDR3 sequence: CASSPGTGQHRELFF. CDR3 DNA: TGTGCCAGCAGTCCCGGGACAGGGCAGCACCGGGAGCTGTTTTTT.

The rearrangement joins TRBV6-5 to TRBJ1-5; 9 bases are shared with TRBD1. J was trimmed by 7 bases and V by 6 bases; bases with no gene match: 7. The CDR3 has 14 amino acids. The germline gives CDR1 MNHEY, CDR2 SVGAGI. The CDR3 is CASSLTGGGQPQHF. In nucleotides, the CDR3 is TGTGCCAGCAGCCTGACAGGGGGGGGGCAGCCCCAGCATTTT.

This chain joins TRBV29-1 and TRBJ2-6; 9 bases are a match to TRBD1. This CDR3 contains 18 residues. Unmatched junction bases numbered 13, after V lost 6 bases and J lost 1 base. Per the germline V gene, CDR1 is SQVTM and CDR2 is ANQGSEA. The CDR3 reads CSVATQGAVVSGANVLTF. CDR3 nucleotides: TGCAGCGTCGCGACACAGGGGGCGGTAGTATCTGGGGCCAACGTCCTGACTTTC.

This clone was recorded once. The rearrangement joins TRBV12-2 to TRBJ1-5; TRBD1, the D gene given by the table, was not confirmed from the DNA. TRBV12-2 is deemed a pseudogene. CDR3 length: 17 residues. The CDR3 region has the DNA TGTGCAAGTCGCTTAGGGTTTCGTGGACAGCTCAATCAGCCCCAGCATTTT. Amino acid sequence: CASRLGFRGQLNQPQHF.

The chain is built from TRBV7-8 and TRBJ1-1, with D perhaps matching TRBD1 (5 bases). V lost 2 bases to trimming and J lost 2 bases, with 9 bases between them. Per germline, CDR1 SGHVS and CDR2 FQNEAQ. CDR3 size: 14 residues. The chain's CDR3 is CASSLSGGNTEAFF. CDR3 nucleotide sequence: TGTGCCAGCAGCTTATCTGGGGGAAACACTGAAGCTTTCTTT.

The V call is TRBV7-2, the J call TRBJ2-7; TRBD2 might be the D (6 bases). CDR1 SGHTA and CDR2 FQGNSA come from the germline V gene. Deletions cut 4 bases from V and 3 bases from J, with 16 bases between. The CDR3 contains 15 residues. Here the CDR3 DNA reads TGTGCCAGCAGCTGGCCGGGGCGGGGAATCTACGAGCAGTACTTC. Translation: CASSWPGRGIYEQYF.

This clone came up a few times. This chain links TRBV29-1 with TRBJ1-1; D remains ambiguous. CDR1 and CDR2 from the germline V gene are SQVTM and ANQGSEA. V shed 4 bases and J shed 4 bases, with 10 bases lying between them. The CDR3 totals 12 residues. In nucleotides, the CDR3 is TGCAGCGTTGGGATCCCAGGCACTGAAGCTTTCTTT. Translated: CSVGIPGTEAFF.